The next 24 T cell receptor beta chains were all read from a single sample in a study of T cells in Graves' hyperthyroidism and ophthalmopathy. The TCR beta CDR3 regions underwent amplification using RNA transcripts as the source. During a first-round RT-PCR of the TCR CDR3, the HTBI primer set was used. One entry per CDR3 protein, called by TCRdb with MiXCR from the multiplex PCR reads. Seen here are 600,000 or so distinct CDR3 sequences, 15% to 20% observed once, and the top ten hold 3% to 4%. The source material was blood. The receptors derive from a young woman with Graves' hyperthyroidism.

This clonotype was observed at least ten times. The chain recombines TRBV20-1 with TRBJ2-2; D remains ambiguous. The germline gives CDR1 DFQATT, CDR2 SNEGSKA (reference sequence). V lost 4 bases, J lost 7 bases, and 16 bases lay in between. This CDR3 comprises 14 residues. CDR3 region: CSAKPSADDGELFF. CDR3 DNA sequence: TGCAGTGCTAAACCCTCGGCGGATGACGGGGAGCTGTTTTTT.

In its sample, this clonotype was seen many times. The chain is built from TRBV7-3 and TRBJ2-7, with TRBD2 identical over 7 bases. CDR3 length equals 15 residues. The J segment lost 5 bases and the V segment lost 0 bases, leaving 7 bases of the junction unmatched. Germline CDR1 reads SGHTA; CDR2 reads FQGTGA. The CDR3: CASSLTAGRGHEQYF. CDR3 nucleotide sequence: TGTGCCAGCAGCTTAACGGCAGGGAGGGGCCACGAGCAGTACTTC.

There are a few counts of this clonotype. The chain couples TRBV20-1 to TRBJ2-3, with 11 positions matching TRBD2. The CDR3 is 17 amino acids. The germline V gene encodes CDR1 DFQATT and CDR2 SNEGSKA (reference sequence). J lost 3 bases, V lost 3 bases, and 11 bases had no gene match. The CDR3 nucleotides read TGCAGTGCTAGCGGTAATAATCCTAGCGGGAGGACAGATACGCAGTATTTT. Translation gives CSASGNNPSGRTDTQYF.

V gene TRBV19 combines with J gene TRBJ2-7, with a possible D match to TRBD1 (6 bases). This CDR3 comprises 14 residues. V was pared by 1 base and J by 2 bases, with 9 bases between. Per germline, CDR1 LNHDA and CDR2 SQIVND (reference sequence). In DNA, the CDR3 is TGTGCCAGTAGTATAGGACAGGTCCCCTACGAGCAGTACTTC. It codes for CASSIGQVPYEQYF.

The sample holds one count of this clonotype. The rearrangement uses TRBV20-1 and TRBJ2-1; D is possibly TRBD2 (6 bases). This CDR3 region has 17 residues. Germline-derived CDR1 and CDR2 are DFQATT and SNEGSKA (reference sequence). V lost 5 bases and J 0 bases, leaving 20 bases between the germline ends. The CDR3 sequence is CSADGTRGTSSYNEQFF. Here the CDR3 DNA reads TGCAGTGCTGACGGGACTCGCGGTACTAGCTCCTACAATGAGCAGTTCTTC.

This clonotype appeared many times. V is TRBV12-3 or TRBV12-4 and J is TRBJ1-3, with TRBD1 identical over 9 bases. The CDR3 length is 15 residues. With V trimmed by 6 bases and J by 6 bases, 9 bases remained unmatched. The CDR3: CASSPGTGQENTIYF. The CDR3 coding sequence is TGTGCCAGCAGCCCCGGGACAGGGCAGGAAAACACCATATATTTT.

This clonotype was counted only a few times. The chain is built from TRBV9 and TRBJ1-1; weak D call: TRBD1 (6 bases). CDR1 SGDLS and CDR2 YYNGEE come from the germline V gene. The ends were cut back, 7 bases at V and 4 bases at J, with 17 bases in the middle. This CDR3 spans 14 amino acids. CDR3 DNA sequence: TGTGCCAGCGGTCCTACGCAGGGGTCCACTGAAGCTTTCTTT. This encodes CASGPTQGSTEAFF.

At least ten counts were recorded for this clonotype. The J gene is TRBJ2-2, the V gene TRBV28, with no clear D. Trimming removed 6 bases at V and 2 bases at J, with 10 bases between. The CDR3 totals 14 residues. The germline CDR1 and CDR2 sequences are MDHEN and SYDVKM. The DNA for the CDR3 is TGTGCCAGCAGCCGAAACAGCAACACCGGGGAGCTGTTTTTT. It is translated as CASSRNSNTGELFF.

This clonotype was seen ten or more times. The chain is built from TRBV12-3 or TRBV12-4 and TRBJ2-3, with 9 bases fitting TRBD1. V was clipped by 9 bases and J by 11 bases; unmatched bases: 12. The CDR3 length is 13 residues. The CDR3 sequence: CASGTGTSMGQYF. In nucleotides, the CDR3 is TGTGCCAGTGGGACAGGGACTTCCATGGGGCAGTATTTT.

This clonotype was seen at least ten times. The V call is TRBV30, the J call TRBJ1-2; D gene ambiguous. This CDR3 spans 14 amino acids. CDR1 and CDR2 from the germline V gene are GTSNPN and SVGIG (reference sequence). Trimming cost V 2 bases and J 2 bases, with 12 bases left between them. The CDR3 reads CAWSSWTGNYGYTF. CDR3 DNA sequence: TGTGCCTGGAGTTCGTGGACGGGCAACTATGGCTACACCTTC. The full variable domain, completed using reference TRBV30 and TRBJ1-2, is SQTIHQWPATLVQPVGSPLSLECTVEGTSNPNLYWYRQAAGRGLQLLFYSVGIGQISSEVPQNLSASRPQDRQFILSSKKLLLSDSGFYLCAWSSWTGNYGYTFGSGTRLTVV.

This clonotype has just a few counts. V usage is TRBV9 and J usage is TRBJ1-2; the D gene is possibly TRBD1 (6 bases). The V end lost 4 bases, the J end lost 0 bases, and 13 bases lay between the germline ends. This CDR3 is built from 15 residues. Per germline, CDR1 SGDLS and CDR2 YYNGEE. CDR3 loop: CASSPRDKANYGYTF. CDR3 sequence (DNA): TGTGCCAGCAGCCCCCGGGACAAAGCTAACTATGGCTACACCTTC.

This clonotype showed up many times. CDR3 nucleotides: TGTGCCAGCCGGAGGAGGGGTGAAGCTTTCTTT. Amino acid sequence: CASRRRGEAFF. The V and J genes are TRBV12-3 or TRBV12-4 and TRBJ1-1, with a tentative D call TRBD1 (5 bases). V lost 8 bases and J 7 bases, leaving 11 bases between the germline ends. The CDR3 length is 11 residues.

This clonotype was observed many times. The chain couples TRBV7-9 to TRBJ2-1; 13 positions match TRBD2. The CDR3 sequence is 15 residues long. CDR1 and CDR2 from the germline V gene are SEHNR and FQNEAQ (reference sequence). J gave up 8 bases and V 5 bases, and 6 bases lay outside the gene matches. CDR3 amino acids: CASSERTSGRHEQFF. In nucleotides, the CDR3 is TGTGCCAGCAGCGAAAGGACTAGCGGGAGACATGAGCAGTTCTTC.

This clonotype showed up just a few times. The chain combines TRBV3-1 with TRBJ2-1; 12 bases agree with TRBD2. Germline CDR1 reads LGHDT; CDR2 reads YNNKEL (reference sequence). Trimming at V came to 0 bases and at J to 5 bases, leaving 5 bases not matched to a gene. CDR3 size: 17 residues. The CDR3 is CASSQDTGLAGHNEQFF. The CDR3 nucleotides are TGTGCCAGCAGCCAAGATACGGGACTAGCGGGCCACAATGAGCAGTTCTTC.

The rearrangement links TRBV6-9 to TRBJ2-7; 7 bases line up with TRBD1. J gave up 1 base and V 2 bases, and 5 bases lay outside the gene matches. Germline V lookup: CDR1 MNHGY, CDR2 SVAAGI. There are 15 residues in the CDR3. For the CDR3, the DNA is TGTGCCAGCAGTTATCCCGCCAGGGGGTCCTACGAGCAGTACTTC. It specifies CASSYPARGSYEQYF.

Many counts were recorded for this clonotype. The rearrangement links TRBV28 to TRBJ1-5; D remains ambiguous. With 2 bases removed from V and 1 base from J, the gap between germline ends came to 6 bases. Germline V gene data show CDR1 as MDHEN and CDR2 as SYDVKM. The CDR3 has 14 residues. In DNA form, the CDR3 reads TGTGCCAGCAGTTTACCCGGGAGCAATCAGCCCCAGCATTTT. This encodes CASSLPGSNQPQHF.

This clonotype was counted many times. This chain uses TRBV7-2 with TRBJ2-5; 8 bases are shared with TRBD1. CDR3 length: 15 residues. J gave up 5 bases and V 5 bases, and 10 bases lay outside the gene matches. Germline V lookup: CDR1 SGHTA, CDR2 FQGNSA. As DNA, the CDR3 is TGTGCCAGCAGCCCGGACAGGGACCTTGGCGAGACCCAGTACTTC. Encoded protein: CASSPDRDLGETQYF.

The CDR3 region is CASRLRTTLSGEQYF. The CDR3 DNA sequence: TGTGCCAGCAGACTTCGGACTACCCTTTCGGGTGAGCAGTACTTC. The chain employs TRBV12-3 or TRBV12-4 and TRBJ2-7; D might be TRBD2 (6 bases). This CDR3 comprises 15 residues. V was pared by 6 bases and J by 7 bases, with 22 bases between.

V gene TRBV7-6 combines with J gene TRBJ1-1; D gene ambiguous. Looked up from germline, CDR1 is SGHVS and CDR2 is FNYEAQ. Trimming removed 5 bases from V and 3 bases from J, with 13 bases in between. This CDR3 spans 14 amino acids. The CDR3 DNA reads TGTGCCAGCAGCCCATACACTGGGGACACTGAAGCTTTCTTT. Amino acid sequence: CASSPYTGDTEAFF.

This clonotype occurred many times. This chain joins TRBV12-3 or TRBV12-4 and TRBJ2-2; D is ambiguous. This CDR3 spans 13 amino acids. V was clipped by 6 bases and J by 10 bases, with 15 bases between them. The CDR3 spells CASSSVQIMELFF. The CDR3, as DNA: TGTGCCAGCAGCTCCGTCCAGATAATGGAGCTGTTTTTT.

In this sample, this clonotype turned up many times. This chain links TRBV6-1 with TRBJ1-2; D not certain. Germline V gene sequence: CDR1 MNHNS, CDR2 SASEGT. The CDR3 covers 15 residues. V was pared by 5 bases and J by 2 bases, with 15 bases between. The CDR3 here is CASSSDVRHNYGYTF. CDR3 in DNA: TGTGCCAGCAGTTCCGACGTTCGGCACAACTATGGCTACACCTTC.

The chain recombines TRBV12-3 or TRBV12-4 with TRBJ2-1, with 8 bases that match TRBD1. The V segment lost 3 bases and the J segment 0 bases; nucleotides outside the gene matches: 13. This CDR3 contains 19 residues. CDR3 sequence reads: CASSFGSFQGQGSYNEQFF. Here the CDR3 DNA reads TGTGCCAGCAGTTTTGGGTCCTTTCAAGGACAGGGCTCCTACAATGAGCAGTTCTTC.

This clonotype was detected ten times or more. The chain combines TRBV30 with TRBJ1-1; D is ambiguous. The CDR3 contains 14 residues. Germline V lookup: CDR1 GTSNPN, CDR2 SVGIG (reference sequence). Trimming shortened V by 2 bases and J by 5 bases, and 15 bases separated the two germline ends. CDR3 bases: TGTGCCTGGAGTCCCGGGTGGGGATATACTGAAGCTTTCTTT. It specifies CAWSPGWGYTEAFF.

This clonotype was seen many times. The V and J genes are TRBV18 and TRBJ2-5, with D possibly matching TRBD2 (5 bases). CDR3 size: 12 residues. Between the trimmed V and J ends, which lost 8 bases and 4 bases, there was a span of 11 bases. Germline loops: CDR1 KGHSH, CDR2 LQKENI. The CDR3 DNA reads TGTGCCAGCAGCCCCCTAGCAGAGACCCAGTACTTC. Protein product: CASSPLAETQYF.